The sequence of this T cell receptor (beta chain) was determined in a study of lymphopenia after photon versus proton radiotherapy. Germline V gene sequence: CDR1 SGHNT, CDR2 YYREEE (reference sequence). V was pared by 5 bases and J by 0 bases, with 15 bases between. The CDR3 consists of 15 residues. Repertoires were generated with immunoSEQ multiplex PCR, while TCRdb's copy carries only in-frame clones and drops some. Among approximately 170,000 clones listed, approximately 91% were seen once. The sequence was collected from a man aged 45 to 65 with gastric cancer. The material sequenced was peripheral blood, taken from a patient treated with photon-based radiotherapy. V usage is TRBV5-4 and J usage is TRBJ2-7; D possibly corresponds to TRBD2 (6 bases). The DNA of the CDR3 is TGTGCCAGCAGGTCGGGACTCCTCAGCTCCTACGAGCAGTACTTC. Translation: CASRSGLLSSYEQYF.